The present TCR beta chain was sequenced within a study of post-analysis software for immune sequencing data. Study-wide context: The courses of disease that were included comprised relapsing-remitting, secondary progressive and progressive-relapsing multiple sclerosis. Study-wide points: Controls significantly exceeded multiple sclerosis patients in normalized Chao1 diversity. With TRBV5-6, TRBV5-1 and TRBV20-1 included, about five TRBV segments were more frequent in patients than in controls. The F measure placed samples prepared in the same batch into strongly shared clusters.

Included in the TCR beta cDNA libraries were unique molecular identifiers. The yield from around 1 to 10 million T cells was around 500,000 cDNA molecules in total. TCRdb re-analysed the PCR reads in MiXCR, keeping a single row per CDR3 protein. The sample yields approximately 360,000 distinct CDR3 sequences, roughly 30% seen once. Points on this clonotype: Its antigen is not identified.

V lost 0 bases and J 0 bases, leaving 11 bases between the germline ends. This CDR3 is built from 17 residues. CDR1 and CDR2 from the germline V gene are LGHNA and YSLEER. The sequence was obtained from a girl between 5 and 17 years old with multiple sclerosis. This chain links TRBV4-3 with TRBJ2-2, with D perhaps matching TRBD1 (5 bases). Material: blood. In DNA form, the CDR3 reads TGCGCCAGCAGCCAAGATCCAGGGCCTACGAACACCGGGGAGCTGTTTTTT. Translation: CASSQDPGPTNTGELFF.